The clone carrying this T cell receptor beta chain was seen repeatedly, ten times or more. Antigen: not known. Sequencing ends 3 residues short of the CDR3 end; the germline J gene provides the rest. The CDR3 sequence is 16 residues long. Trimming removed 7 bases at V and 5 bases at J, with 23 bases between. Germline V CDR1 and CDR2: LNHDA, SQIVND (reference sequence). Clones were sequenced by immunoSEQ multiplex PCR, and TCRdb holds only the in-frame ones, with some missing. The sample contains 25,000 or so clones, none of them singletons. This sample stems from a study of T cell clonality in common variable immunodeficiency. Study results and limitations: Shared TCRbeta clones were fewer between CVID subjects than controls. Fewer deletions and N-nucleotide insertions were reportedly seen in common variable immunodeficiency TCR beta sequences. Links between repertoire features and CVID complications were heterogeneity-limited.

Patients and controls were mostly of Caucasian heritage. This chain joins TRBV19 and TRBJ1-1, with a possible D match to TRBD1 (6 bases). This clonotype originated in a human donor with common variable immunodeficiency. Sample: peripheral blood mononuclear cells. CDR3 sequence: CASNGARGAFNTEAFF. CDR3 bases read: TGTGCCAGTAATGGGGCCCGGGGGGCGTTTAATACTGAA.